This TCR beta chain was recovered during a study of beta chain features in type 1 diabetes. Study background: Healthy donors and patients showed comparable age, gender and cell yields.

Averaging approximately 110 mL, one heparinised blood draw came from each individual donor. What was sequenced were expressed TCRB transcripts, since all of the isolated RNA had been reverse transcribed. Generated by immunoSEQ multiplex PCR, the TCRdb table keeps only in-frame clones and is missing some. The profile covers more than 150,000 clones, with 11% appearing a single time and roughly 2% taken by the ten largest. The sequence was obtained from a man younger than 30 in good health. The specimen sequenced was central memory CD4+ T cells from blood.

Here the CDR3 reads CASSLGIYEQYF. In DNA form, the CDR3 reads TGTGCCAGCAGCTTAGGAATCTACGAGCAGTACTTC. This chain links TRBV5-4 with TRBJ2-7, with D hard to call. Germline V gene sequence: CDR1 SGHNT, CDR2 YYREEE (reference sequence). The CDR3 is 12 amino acids. Trimming left V 2 bases short and J 3 bases short, with 6 bases between.